The present TCR beta chain was sequenced within a study of CD8 T cells in Susac syndrome (dated by TCRdb to between 2018 and 2021). In terms of the full investigation: Of the Susac syndrome patients who were sequenced, about 6 had clinically active disease and roughly 8 were in clinical remission. At the time of blood withdrawal, Susac syndrome patients were either therapy-naive, taking corticosteroids (with some also receiving IVIg), or on IVIg alone. Whether CD8+ T cell activation and differentiation in Susac syndrome was antigen driven was tested using repertoire sequencing. The study compared CD8+ T cell repertoire clonality among 12 healthy donors, around 14 Susac syndrome patients and 15 multiple sclerosis patients. Results and caveats for the whole study, not just this receptor: The number of individuals in the TCR sequencing and HLA analysis was recognized as being relatively small. In the total CD8+ and CD8+ TEMRA repertoires, about 16 and five Susac-specific public clones, respectively, were identified. Susac syndrome CD8+ repertoires showed clonal expansion, highest in CD8+ TEMRA cells and greater in clinically active than remitting patients.

V is cut back by 4 bases and J by 7 bases, with 4 bases in the junction unmatched. The CDR3 holds 14 amino acids from the cysteine to the phenylalanine. The read is trimmed to its CDR3 DNA, 42 bases read in frame from base 1. According to the germline V gene, CDR1 reads MNHEY and CDR2 reads SVGAGI. On this clonotype: It lacks a known antigen. No base quality values were provided; no much bigger clone lies one nucleotide off.

RNA was extracted using the RNeasy kit, and roughly 0.45 to 1 microgram was reverse transcribed with random hexamers. The immunoSEQ multiplex PCR assay, which covers 54 Vbeta and 13 Jbeta segments, was used to amplify TCR beta CDR3 regions. To correct PCR amplification bias, a synthetic template baseline was used for both primer optimization and computational correction. In the original analysis: Reads were assigned to V, D and J genes according to IMGT and analyzed in immunoSEQ Analyzer, with only productive sequences retained. To calculate clonality, Shannon entropy was normalized by log2 of the number of productive unique sequences and then subtracted from one. For each patient and control, public and private clones were evaluated among the 100 most prevalent clones. Clones were defined as Susac-specific when absent from the healthy and MS cohorts, from fewer than 1,300 published viral clones and from other ImmuneACCESS disease sequences. Using fastp at Q25 and MiXCR, TCRdb reprocessed the public reads and kept productive beta chains. CDR3 protein duplicates are merged, each entry listing the most common genes and DNA. For this entry, the V and J calls and clone size follow TCRdb and not the study's own pipeline. The sample data list about 150,000 distinct CDR3 sequences, and around 95% of these were observed just once. Jointly, the top ten make up about 0.18% of the sample.

High-throughput TCR beta sequencing profiled peripheral blood CD8+ and CD4+ T cells from healthy donors, Susac syndrome patients and multiple sclerosis patients. Recently defined diagnostic criteria for definite or probable disease were met by the Susac syndrome patients. Bulk CD8+ and CD4+ T cells were purified magnetically by negative isolation, whereas CD8+ TEMRA cells were enriched by FACS. Blood was collected in EDTA tubes and processed within 24 hours, with PBMCs isolated through density gradient centrifugation. PBMCs destined for TCR sequencing were cryopreserved in liquid nitrogen and later thawed in a 37 °C water bath. Purity of sorted or isolated CD4+, CD8+ and CD8+ TEMRA cells was at least 90%.

The chain employs TRBV6-5 and TRBJ1-2, with TRBD1 identical over 12 junction bases. This clonotype was obtained from a human donor with Susac syndrome. The specimen was CD8+ T cells from PBMCs. The DNA reads as follows: TGTGCCAGCAGTTCCGGGGACAGGGGGCTTGGCTACACCTTC. Translated, it reads CASSSGDRGLGYTF.